The 11 T cell receptor beta chains below were found in one sample sequenced in a study of T cell responses to AZD1222 COVID-19 vaccine. Profiling relied on immunoSEQ multiplex PCR, and the TCRdb table lists in-frame clones only, not all of them. The sample gives about 140,000 clones, approximately 91% of which show up once; roughly 1.2% is in the top ten. This sample comprised peripheral blood, obtained 28 days after the second AZD1222 dose. These receptors came from an adult who received the AZD1222 COVID-19 vaccine.

The chain uses TRBV7-9 and TRBJ2-7; 9 bases fit TRBD2. Germline values: CDR1 SEHNR, CDR2 FQNEAQ (reference sequence). This CDR3 has 14 amino acids. Losses at the gene ends were 5 bases for V and 0 bases for J; bases not matched to a gene: 2. In DNA form, the CDR3 reads TGTGCCAGCAGCATTAGCGGGAGCTCCTACGAGCAGTACTTC. This encodes CASSISGSSYEQYF.

This clone was recorded only once. The gene calls are TRBV28 and TRBJ2-1, with a tentative D call TRBD1 (6 bases). The CDR3 length is 15 residues. Between the trimmed V and J ends, which lost 7 bases and 0 bases, there was a span of 13 bases. Germline values: CDR1 MDHEN, CDR2 SYDVKM. Written as DNA, the CDR3 is TGTGCCAGCACGGACAGACTTAGCTCCTACAATGAGCAGTTCTTC. This sequence encodes CASTDRLSSYNEQFF.

The CDR3, as DNA: TGTGCCAGCAGTAGGACAGGGGTTATCGATGAGCAGTTCTTC. Protein sequence: CASSRTGVIDEQFF. This chain uses TRBV2 with TRBJ2-1, with TRBD1 identical over 9 bases. Germline-derived CDR1 and CDR2 are SNHLY and FYNNEI. The ends lost 5 bases at V and 8 bases at J; junction bases unmatched: 7. This CDR3 comprises 14 residues.

This sequence joins TRBV19 and TRBJ2-7; 7 bases are shared with TRBD1. V dropped 9 bases and J dropped 3; count of bases not matched to a gene: 8. Germline V gene sequence: CDR1 LNHDA, CDR2 SQIVND (reference sequence). The CDR3 has 13 residues. In DNA, the CDR3 is TGTGCCAGGGGGGTAGCAGGGGGCTACGAGCAGTACTTC. Its translation is CARGVAGGYEQYF.

The chain carries TRBV2 and TRBJ2-3; 9 nucleotides align to TRBD1. The CDR3 consists of 15 residues. Germline V gene sequence: CDR1 SNHLY, CDR2 FYNNEI. J was trimmed by 0 bases and V by 3 bases; bases with no gene match: 1. DNA of the CDR3: TGTGCCAGCAGTGACGGGACAGGGAGCACAGATACGCAGTATTTT. This sequence encodes CASSDGTGSTDTQYF.

This sequence joins TRBV6-5 and TRBJ1-1; the match to TRBD1 covers 7 bases. Losses at the gene ends were 6 bases for V and 5 bases for J; bases not matched to a gene: 9. This CDR3 has 14 residues. Germline V gene sequence: CDR1 MNHEY, CDR2 SVGAGI. CDR3 nucleotides: TGTGCCAGCAGCCTCCAAACAGGGGCAACTGAAGCTTTCTTT. Translated, it gives CASSLQTGATEAFF.

The chain recombines TRBV5-8 with TRBJ2-3, with 13 bases aligning to TRBD2. The CDR3 extends over 16 amino acids. CDR1 is SGHTS and CDR2 is YDEGEE in the germline V gene. V lost 6 bases, J lost 7 bases, and 11 bases stayed unmatched. DNA for the CDR3: TGTGCCAGCACCATCGGGACTAGCGGGGCAGCATATACGCAGTATTTT. It is translated as CASTIGTSGAAYTQYF.

The chain combines TRBV11-2 with TRBJ1-1; D not certain. Trimming removed 5 bases from V and 4 bases from J, with 8 bases in between. This CDR3 comprises 12 residues. Germline V gene lookup returns CDR1 SGHAT and CDR2 FQNNGV. The CDR3 region is CASSLPITEAFF. The CDR3 nucleotides are TGTGCCAGCAGCCTACCCATCACTGAAGCTTTCTTT.

CDR3 DNA: TGTGCCAGTGAACATAATTCACCCCTCCACTTT. It yields the protein CASEHNSPLHF. The gene calls are TRBV6-6 and TRBJ1-6; no reliable D call. The germline gives CDR1 MNHNY, CDR2 SVGAGI (reference sequence). Between the trimmed V and J ends, which lost 9 bases and 5 bases, there was a span of 5 bases. The CDR3 runs to 11 residues.

CDR3 residues: CASTKRDRDTGELFF. The CDR3 DNA sequence: TGTGCCAGCACGAAGCGGGACAGGGACACCGGGGAGCTGTTTTTT. The V and J genes are TRBV2 and TRBJ2-2; 9 nucleotides agree with TRBD1. The CDR3 spans 15 residues. V shed 7 bases, J shed 3 bases, and the junction held 6 bases outside the gene matches. The germline V gene has CDR1 SNHLY and CDR2 FYNNEI.

V gene TRBV28 combines with J gene TRBJ1-2, with D uncertain. CDR1 MDHEN and CDR2 SYDVKM come from the germline V gene. This CDR3 spans 14 amino acids. Trimming cost V 8 bases and J 6 bases, with 19 bases left between them. Here the CDR3 DNA reads TGTGCCAGCCTAAGTCCCCCTACGGCAAATGGCTACACCTTC. Translated: CASLSPPTANGYTF.